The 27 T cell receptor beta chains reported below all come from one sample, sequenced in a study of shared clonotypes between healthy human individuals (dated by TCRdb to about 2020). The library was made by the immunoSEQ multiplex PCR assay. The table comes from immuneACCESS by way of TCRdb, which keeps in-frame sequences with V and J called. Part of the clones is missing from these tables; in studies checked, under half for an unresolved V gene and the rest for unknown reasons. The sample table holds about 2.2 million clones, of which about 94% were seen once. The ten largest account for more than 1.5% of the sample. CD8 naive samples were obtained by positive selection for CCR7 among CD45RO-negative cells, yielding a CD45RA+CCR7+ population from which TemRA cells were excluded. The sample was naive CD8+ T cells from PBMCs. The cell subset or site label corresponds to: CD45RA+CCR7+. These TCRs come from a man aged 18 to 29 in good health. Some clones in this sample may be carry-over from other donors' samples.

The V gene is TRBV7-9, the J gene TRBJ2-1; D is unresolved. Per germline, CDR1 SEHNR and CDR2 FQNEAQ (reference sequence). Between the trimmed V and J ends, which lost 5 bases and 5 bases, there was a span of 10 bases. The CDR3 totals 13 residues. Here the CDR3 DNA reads TGTGCCAGCAGCCCCCCCCGCAACAATGAGCAGTTCTTC. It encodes CASSPPRNNEQFF.

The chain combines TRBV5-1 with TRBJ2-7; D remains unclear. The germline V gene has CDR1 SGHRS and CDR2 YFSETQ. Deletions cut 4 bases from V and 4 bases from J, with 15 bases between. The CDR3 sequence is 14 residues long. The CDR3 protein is CASSAHDGRYEQYF. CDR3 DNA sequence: TGCGCCAGCAGCGCCCACGACGGAAGATACGAGCAGTACTTC.

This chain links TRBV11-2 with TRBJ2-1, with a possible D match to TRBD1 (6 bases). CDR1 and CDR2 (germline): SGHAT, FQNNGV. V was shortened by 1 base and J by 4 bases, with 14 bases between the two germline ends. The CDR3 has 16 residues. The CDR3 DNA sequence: TGTGCCAGCAGCTTAGTTTGGGGGCAGCGATACAATGAGCAGTTCTTC. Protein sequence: CASSLVWGQRYNEQFF.

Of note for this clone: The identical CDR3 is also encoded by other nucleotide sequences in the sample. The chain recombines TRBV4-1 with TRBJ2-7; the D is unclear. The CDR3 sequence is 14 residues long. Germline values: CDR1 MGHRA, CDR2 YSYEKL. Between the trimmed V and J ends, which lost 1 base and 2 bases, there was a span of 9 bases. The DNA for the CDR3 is TGCGCCAGCAGCCAAGTGGGCAGAACCTACGAGCAGTACTTC. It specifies CASSQVGRTYEQYF.

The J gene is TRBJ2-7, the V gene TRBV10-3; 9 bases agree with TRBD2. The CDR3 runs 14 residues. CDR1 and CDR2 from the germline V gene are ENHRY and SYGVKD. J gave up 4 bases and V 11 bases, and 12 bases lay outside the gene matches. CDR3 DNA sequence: TGTGCCTCCTCCCCGGGCGGGAGGGTTTACGAGCAGTACTTC. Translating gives CASSPGGRVYEQYF.

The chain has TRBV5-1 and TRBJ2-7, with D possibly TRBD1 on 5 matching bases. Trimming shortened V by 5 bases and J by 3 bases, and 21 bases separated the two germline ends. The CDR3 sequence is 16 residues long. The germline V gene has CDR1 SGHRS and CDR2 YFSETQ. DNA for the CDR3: TGCGCCAGCAGGGCAGGGAACGATGGCGGCCTCTACGAGCAGTACTTC. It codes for CASRAGNDGGLYEQYF.

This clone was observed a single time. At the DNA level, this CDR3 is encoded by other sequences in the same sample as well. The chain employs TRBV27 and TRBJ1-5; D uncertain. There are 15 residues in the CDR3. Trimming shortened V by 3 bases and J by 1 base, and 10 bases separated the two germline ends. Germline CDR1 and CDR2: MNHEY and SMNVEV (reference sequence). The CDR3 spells CASSLSGRSNQPQHF. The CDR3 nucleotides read TGTGCCAGCAGTTTGAGTGGCCGAAGCAATCAGCCCCAGCATTTT.

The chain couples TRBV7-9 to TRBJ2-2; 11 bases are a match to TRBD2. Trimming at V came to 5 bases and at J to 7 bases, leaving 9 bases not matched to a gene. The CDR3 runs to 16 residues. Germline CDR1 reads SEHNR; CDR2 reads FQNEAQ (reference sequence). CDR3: CASSKTSGRIVGELFF. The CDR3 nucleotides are TGTGCCAGCAGCAAAACTAGCGGGAGAATCGTCGGGGAGCTGTTTTTT.

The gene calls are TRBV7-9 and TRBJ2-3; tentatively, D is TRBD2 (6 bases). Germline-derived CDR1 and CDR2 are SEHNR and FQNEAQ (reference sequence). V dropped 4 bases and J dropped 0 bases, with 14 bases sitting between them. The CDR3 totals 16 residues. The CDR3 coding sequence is TGTGCCAGCAGCTCGGGGGAGATTTCTAGCACAGATACGCAGTATTTT. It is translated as CASSSGEISSTDTQYF.

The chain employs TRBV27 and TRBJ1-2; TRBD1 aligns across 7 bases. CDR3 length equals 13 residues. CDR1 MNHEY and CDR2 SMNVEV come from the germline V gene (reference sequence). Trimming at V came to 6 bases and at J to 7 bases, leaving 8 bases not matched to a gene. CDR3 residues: CASSDRVGFGYTF. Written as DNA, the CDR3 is TGTGCCAGCAGCGACAGGGTAGGGTTTGGCTACACCTTC.

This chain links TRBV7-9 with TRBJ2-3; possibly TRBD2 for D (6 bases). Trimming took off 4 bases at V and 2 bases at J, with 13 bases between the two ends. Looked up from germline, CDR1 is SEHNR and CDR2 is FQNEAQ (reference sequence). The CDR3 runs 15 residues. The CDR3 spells CASSSGAGITDTQYF. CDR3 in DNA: TGTGCCAGCAGCTCGGGCGCGGGGATCACAGATACGCAGTATTTT.

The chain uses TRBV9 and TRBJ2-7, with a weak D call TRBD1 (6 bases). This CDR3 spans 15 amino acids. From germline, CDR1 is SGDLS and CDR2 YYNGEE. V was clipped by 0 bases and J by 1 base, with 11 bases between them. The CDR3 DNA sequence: TGTGCCAGCAGCGTAGAACCGGGACATTCCTACGAGCAGTACTTC. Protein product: CASSVEPGHSYEQYF.

CDR3 sequence: CASSSAGDEQYF. Written as DNA, the CDR3 is TGTGCCAGCAGTTCTGCAGGGGACGAGCAGTACTTC. V usage is TRBV27 and J usage is TRBJ2-7; tentatively, D is TRBD1 (6 bases). The V gene's germline CDR1 is MNHEY and CDR2 SMNVEV (reference sequence). Trimming cost V 4 bases and J 5 bases, with 9 bases left between them. This CDR3 region has 12 residues.

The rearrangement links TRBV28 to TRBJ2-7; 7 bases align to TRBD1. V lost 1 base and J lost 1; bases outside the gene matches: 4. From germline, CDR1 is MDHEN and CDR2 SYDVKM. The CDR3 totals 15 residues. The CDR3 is CASSLSRGWSYEQYF. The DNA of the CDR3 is TGTGCCAGCAGTTTATCCAGGGGGTGGTCCTACGAGCAGTACTTC.

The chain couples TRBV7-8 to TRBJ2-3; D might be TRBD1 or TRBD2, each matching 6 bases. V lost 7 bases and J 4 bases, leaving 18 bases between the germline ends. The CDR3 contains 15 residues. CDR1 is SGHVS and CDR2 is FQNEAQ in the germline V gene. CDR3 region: CASTRGQGSPDTQYF. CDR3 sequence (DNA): TGTGCCAGCACACGGGGGCAGGGGAGTCCAGATACGCAGTATTTT.

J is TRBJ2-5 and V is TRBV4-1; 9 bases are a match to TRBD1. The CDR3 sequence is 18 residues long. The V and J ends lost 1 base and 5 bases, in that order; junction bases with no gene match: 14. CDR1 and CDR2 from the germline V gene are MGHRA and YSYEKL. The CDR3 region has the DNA TGCGCCAGCAGCCAAGGCCCTACGGGACAGGGTGTGAGGGAGACCCAGTACTTC. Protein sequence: CASSQGPTGQGVRETQYF.

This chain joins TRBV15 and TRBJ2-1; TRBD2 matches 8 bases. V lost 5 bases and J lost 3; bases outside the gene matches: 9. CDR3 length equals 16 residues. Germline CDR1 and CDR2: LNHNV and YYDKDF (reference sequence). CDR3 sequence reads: CATSPPGTRHYNEQFF. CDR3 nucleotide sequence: TGTGCCACCAGCCCCCCGGGGACTAGACACTACAATGAGCAGTTCTTC.

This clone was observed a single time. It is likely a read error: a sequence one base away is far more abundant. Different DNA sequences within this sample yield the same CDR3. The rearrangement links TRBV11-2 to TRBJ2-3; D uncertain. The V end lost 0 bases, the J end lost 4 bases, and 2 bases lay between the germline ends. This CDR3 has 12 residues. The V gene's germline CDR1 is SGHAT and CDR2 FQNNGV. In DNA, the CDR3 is TGTGCCAGCAGCTTAGATGCAGATACGCAGTATTTT. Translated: CASSLDADTQYF.

CDR3 DNA: TGTGCCAGTACCCTGGGACAGGGGCTCCTCTTGGGCACCGGGGAGCTGTTTTTT. Residues: CASTLGQGLLLGTGELFF. The rearrangement uses TRBV28 and TRBJ2-2, with 10 bases matching TRBD1. V shed 9 bases, J shed 4 bases, and the junction held 17 bases outside the gene matches. Germline lookup yields CDR1 MDHEN and CDR2 SYDVKM. The CDR3 totals 18 residues.

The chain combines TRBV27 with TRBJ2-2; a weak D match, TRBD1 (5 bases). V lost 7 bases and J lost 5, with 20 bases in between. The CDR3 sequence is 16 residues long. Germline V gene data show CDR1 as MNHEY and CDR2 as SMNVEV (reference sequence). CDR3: CASTNILISGTGELFF. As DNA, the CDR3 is TGTGCCAGCACCAACATCCTTATATCAGGGACCGGGGAGCTGTTTTTT.

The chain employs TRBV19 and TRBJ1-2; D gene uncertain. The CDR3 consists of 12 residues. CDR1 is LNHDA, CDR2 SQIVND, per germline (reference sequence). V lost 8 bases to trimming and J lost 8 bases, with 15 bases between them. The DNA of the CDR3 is TGTGCCAGTGGTCCGTCGGTCCCAGGCTACACCTTC. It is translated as CASGPSVPGYTF.

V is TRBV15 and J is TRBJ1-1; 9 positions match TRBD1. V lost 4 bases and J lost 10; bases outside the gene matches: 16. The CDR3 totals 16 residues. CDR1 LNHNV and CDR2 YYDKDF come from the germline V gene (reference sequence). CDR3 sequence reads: CATSNPHYRDRVRAFF. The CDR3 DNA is TGTGCCACCAGCAACCCCCACTACCGGGACAGGGTTCGAGCTTTCTTT.

DNA of the CDR3: TGTGCCATCAGTGAGTCAGGGACAGCCACCTACGAGCAGTACTTC. Amino acids: CAISESGTATYEQYF. The chain uses TRBV10-3 and TRBJ2-7; TRBD1 matches 7 bases. Trimming took 0 bases from V and 2 from J; bases not matched to a gene: 4. The germline CDR1 and CDR2 sequences are ENHRY and SYGVKD. This CDR3 spans 15 amino acids.

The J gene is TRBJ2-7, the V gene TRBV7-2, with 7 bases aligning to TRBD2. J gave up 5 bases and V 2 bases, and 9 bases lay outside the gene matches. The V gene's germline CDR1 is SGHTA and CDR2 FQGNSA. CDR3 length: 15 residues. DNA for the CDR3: TGTGCCAGCAGCTTAAGGTGGGAGGGCCCCCACGAGCAGTACTTC. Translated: CASSLRWEGPHEQYF.

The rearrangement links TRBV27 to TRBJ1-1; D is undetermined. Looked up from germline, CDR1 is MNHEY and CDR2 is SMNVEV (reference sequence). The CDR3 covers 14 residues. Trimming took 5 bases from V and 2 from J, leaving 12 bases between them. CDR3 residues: CASSPYPSNTEAFF. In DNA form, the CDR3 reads TGTGCCAGCAGTCCCTACCCAAGCAACACTGAAGCTTTCTTT.

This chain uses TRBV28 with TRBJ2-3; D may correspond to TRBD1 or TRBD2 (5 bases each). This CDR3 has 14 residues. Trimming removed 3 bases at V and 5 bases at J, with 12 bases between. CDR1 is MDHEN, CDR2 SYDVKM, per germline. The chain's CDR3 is CASSFLRGVDTQYF. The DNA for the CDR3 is TGTGCCAGCAGTTTTCTCCGAGGGGTAGATACGCAGTATTTT.

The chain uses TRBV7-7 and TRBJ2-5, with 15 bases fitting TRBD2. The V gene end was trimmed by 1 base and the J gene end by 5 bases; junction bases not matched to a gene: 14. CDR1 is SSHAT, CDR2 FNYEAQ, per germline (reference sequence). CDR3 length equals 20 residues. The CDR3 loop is CASSLGDNPGLAGGKETQYF. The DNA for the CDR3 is TGTGCCAGCAGCTTAGGGGATAATCCGGGACTAGCGGGAGGAAAGGAGACCCAGTACTTC.